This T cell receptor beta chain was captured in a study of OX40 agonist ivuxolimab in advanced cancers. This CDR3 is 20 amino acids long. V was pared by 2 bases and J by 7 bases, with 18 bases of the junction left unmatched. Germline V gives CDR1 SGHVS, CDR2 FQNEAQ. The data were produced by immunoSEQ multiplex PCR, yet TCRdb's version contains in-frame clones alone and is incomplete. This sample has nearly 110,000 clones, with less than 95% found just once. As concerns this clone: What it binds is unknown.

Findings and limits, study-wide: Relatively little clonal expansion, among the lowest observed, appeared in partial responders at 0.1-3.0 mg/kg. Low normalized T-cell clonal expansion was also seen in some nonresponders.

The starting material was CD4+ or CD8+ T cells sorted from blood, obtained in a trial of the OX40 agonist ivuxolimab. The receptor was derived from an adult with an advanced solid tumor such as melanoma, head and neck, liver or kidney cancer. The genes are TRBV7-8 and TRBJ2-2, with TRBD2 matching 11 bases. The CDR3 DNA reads TGTGCCAGCAGCTTACCCGCCCCGGCTAGCGGGAGGTCCCCTATCGGGGAGCTGTTTTTT. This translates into CASSLPAPASGRSPIGELFF.